These 32 T cell receptor beta chains came from one sample sequenced in a study of PD-L1 blockade in urothelial cancer. The protocol was immunoSEQ multiplex PCR, while the TCRdb copy is restricted to in-frame clones and leaves out a portion. The sample yields roughly 49,000 clones, around nine tenths seen once. Specimen: PBMCs, collected around atezolizumab (anti-PD-L1) treatment. The receptors originated from a man in his 60s with urothelial cancer.

The J gene is TRBJ1-5, the V gene TRBV6-6, with TRBD1 matching 9 bases. Per germline, CDR1 MNHNY and CDR2 SVGAGI (reference sequence). This CDR3 is 13 amino acids long. The V gene end was trimmed by 7 bases and the J gene end by 6 bases; junction bases not matched to a gene: 4. CDR3 in DNA: TGTGCCAGCATTAACAGGGGGCTTCAGCCCCAGCATTTT. Translating gives CASINRGLQPQHF.

The chain carries TRBV5-6 and TRBJ2-3, with TRBD2 matching over 9 bases. Germline-derived CDR1 and CDR2 are SGHDT and YYEEEE. Trimming cost V 4 bases and J 0 bases; bases outside gene matches: 3. The CDR3 length is 15 residues. The CDR3 protein is CASSVGLASTDTQYF. In DNA, the CDR3 is TGTGCCAGCAGCGTGGGACTAGCAAGCACAGATACGCAGTATTTT.

The gene calls are TRBV11-2 and TRBJ1-2; D unresolved. CDR1 and CDR2 from the germline V gene are SGHAT and FQNNGV. The CDR3 spans 14 residues. The V end lost 1 base, the J end lost 6 bases, and 12 bases lay between the germline ends. CDR3 in amino acids: CASSLAGLFHGYTF. The DNA of the CDR3 is TGTGCCAGCAGCTTAGCGGGTCTTTTTCATGGCTACACCTTC.

The CDR3 region has the DNA TGTGCCAGTAGAGGACAGGGGTACAATGAGCAGTTCTTC. This translates into CASRGQGYNEQFF. The rearrangement joins TRBV19 to TRBJ2-1; 9 bases align to TRBD1. The CDR3 spans 13 residues. Looked up from germline, CDR1 is LNHDA and CDR2 is SQIVND (reference sequence). V dropped 6 bases and J dropped 4; count of bases not matched to a gene: 1. Based on the CDR3 plus reference TRBV19 and TRBJ2-1, the full variable domain is DGGITQSPKYLFRKEGQNVTLSCEQNLNHDAMYWYRQDPGQGLRLIYYSQIVNDFQKGDIAEGYSVSREKKESFPLTVTSAQKNPTAFYLCASRGQGYNEQFFGPGTRLTVL.

The chain joins TRBV29-1 to TRBJ2-7, with 11 nucleotides matching TRBD2. CDR1 is SQVTM and CDR2 is ANQGSEA in the germline V gene. The ends lost 4 bases at V and 4 bases at J; junction bases unmatched: 6. This CDR3 contains 14 residues. CDR3 DNA sequence: TGCAGCGTTGCTACTAGCGGGGGAGGATACGAGCAGTACTTC. Amino acid sequence: CSVATSGGGYEQYF.

The chain is built from TRBV5-6 and TRBJ2-3, with 8 nucleotides matching TRBD1. Germline CDR1 and CDR2: SGHDT and YYEEEE. V lost 5 bases, J lost 4 bases, and 6 bases stayed unmatched. CDR3 length: 14 residues. The CDR3 coding sequence is TGTGCCAGCAGACAGGGGGTTGGCGCAGATACGCAGTATTTT. Its translation: CASRQGVGADTQYF.

The chain employs TRBV7-2 and TRBJ2-1; the match to TRBD2 covers 10 bases. In germline, CDR1 is SGHTA, CDR2 FQGNSA. V trimming: 8 bases; J trimming: 7 bases; junction bases outside the gene matches: 17. The CDR3 sequence is 17 residues long. The CDR3 sequence is CASSTAASGGPRNEQFF. CDR3 sequence (DNA): TGTGCCAGCTCGACGGCGGCTAGCGGGGGCCCGCGGAATGAGCAGTTCTTC.

V gene TRBV14 combines with J gene TRBJ1-3; D is uncertain. The germline V and J ends were trimmed by 4 bases and 0 bases, with 10 bases remaining between them. In germline, CDR1 is SGHDN, CDR2 FVKESK. This CDR3 region has 15 residues. The CDR3 DNA follows: TGTGCCAGCAGCCCGGAACGGGTCTCTGGAAACACCATATATTTT. This translates into CASSPERVSGNTIYF. The variable domain in full, with the rest retrieved from reference TRBV14 and TRBJ1-3, is EAGVTQFPSHSVIEKGQTVTLRCDPISGHDNLYWYRRVMGKEIKFLLHFVKESKQDESGMPNNRFLAERTGGTYSTLKVQPAELEDSGVYFCASSPERVSGNTIYFGEGSWLTVV.

This chain connects TRBV7-2 to TRBJ2-1, with 10 positions matching TRBD2. V was pared by 5 bases and J by 5 bases, with 6 bases of the junction left unmatched. Germline V gene lookup returns CDR1 SGHTA and CDR2 FQGNSA. The CDR3 has 15 amino acids. DNA for the CDR3: TGTGCCAGCAGCCTTAGCGGGGGGCTTCACAATGAGCAGTTCTTC. It encodes CASSLSGGLHNEQFF.

The CDR3 DNA reads as TGTGCCAGTAGTATGGGACAGGGGCTCTACGAGCAGTACTTC. This codes for CASSMGQGLYEQYF. The chain employs TRBV19 and TRBJ2-7; TRBD1 agrees at 10 bases. The V gene's germline CDR1 is LNHDA and CDR2 SQIVND (reference sequence). The CDR3 loop spans 14 amino acids. V was clipped by 3 bases and J by 3 bases; unmatched bases: 2.

This chain connects TRBV6-6 to TRBJ1-4, with TRBD1 matching over 7 bases. Germline CDR1 MNHNY, CDR2 SVGAGI (reference sequence). This CDR3 region has 15 residues. With 11 bases clipped from V and 7 bases from J, the junction kept 16 bases outside the gene matches. CDR3 nucleotides: TGTGCCTCCATTCAGGGGGGCATAGGGAGTGAAAAACTGTTTTTT. It encodes CASIQGGIGSEKLFF.

This clone was counted only a few times. This sequence joins TRBV7-9 and TRBJ1-5; D not certain. Germline V gene lookup returns CDR1 SEHNR and CDR2 FQNEAQ (reference sequence). CDR3 length: 12 amino acids. Trimming cost V 1 base and J 5 bases, with 3 bases left between them. CDR3 nucleotides: TGTGCCAGCAGCTTAGGAGATCAGCCCCAGCATTTT. It encodes CASSLGDQPQHF.

The chain joins TRBV5-1 to TRBJ2-1; D unclear. V was pared by 0 bases and J by 3 bases, with 7 bases between. The length of the CDR3 is 14 residues. Germline V gene data show CDR1 as SGHRS and CDR2 as YFSETQ. This chain's CDR3 is CASSLASRYNEQFF. CDR3 in DNA: TGCGCCAGCAGCTTGGCCTCTCGCTACAATGAGCAGTTCTTC.

In this sample, this clone turned up once. V and J are TRBV5-1 and TRBJ2-2, with 15 bases lining up with TRBD2. Unmatched junction bases numbered 8, after V lost 4 bases and J lost 1 base. The CDR3 sequence is 19 residues long. The germline gives CDR1 SGHRS, CDR2 YFSETQ. DNA of the CDR3: TGCGCCAGCAGCCGATCCGGGACTAGCGGGGGGAGGAACACCGGGGAGCTGTTTTTT. Amino acids: CASSRSGTSGGRNTGELFF.

The chain recombines TRBV7-2 with TRBJ2-2, with a tentative D call TRBD2 (7 bases). The CDR3 length is 16 residues. Germline CDR1 SGHTA, CDR2 FQGNSA. V gave up 1 base and J gave up 6 bases, with 15 bases separating them. CDR3 in DNA: TGTGCCAGCAGCTTAGGTCATAGGGGGGGTTCCGGGGAGCTGTTTTTT. Protein sequence: CASSLGHRGGSGELFF.

The DNA of the CDR3 is TGTGCCAGCAGTGGGACCAGGGGGACAACAGATACGCAGTATTTT. Its protein product is CASSGTRGTTDTQYF. The chain carries TRBV2 and TRBJ2-3; 7 bases line up with TRBD1. This CDR3 spans 15 amino acids. V lost 4 bases and J lost 3; bases outside the gene matches: 7. CDR1 is SNHLY and CDR2 is FYNNEI in the germline V gene. The variable domain in full, with the rest retrieved from reference TRBV2 and TRBJ2-3, is EPEVTQTPSHQVTQMGQEVILRCVPISNHLYFYWYRQILGQKVEFLVSFYNNEISEKSEIFDDQFSVERPDGSNFTLKIRSTKLEDSAMYFCASSGTRGTTDTQYFGPGTRLTVL.

This clone appeared once. This rearrangement joins TRBV6-4 to TRBJ2-3; TRBD1 matches at 7 bases. This CDR3 is built from 13 residues. Germline CDR1 and CDR2: MRHNA and SNTAGT. V shed 3 bases, J shed 6 bases, and the junction held 3 bases outside the gene matches. The CDR3 nucleotides read TGTGCCAGCAGTGAAGAACAGGGGGATACGCAGTATTTT. Its translation: CASSEEQGDTQYF.

The chain links TRBV2 to TRBJ1-2; 9 nucleotides line up with TRBD1. Germline V gene sequence: CDR1 SNHLY, CDR2 FYNNEI. There are 15 residues in the CDR3. V lost 7 bases to trimming and J lost 0 bases; unmatched junction nucleotides: 6. CDR3 loop: CASKGQGIANYGYTF. As DNA, the CDR3 is TGTGCCAGCAAGGGACAGGGTATAGCTAACTATGGCTACACCTTC.

The chain's CDR3 is CASRGQGATEAFF. The DNA of the CDR3 is TGTGCCAGCAGGGGACAGGGGGCAACTGAAGCTTTCTTT. The chain links TRBV6-5 to TRBJ1-1; 12 bases map to TRBD1. The germline CDR1 and CDR2 sequences are MNHEY and SVGAGI. Trimming took 6 bases from V and 5 from J; bases not matched to a gene: 1. The CDR3 sequence is 13 residues long.

The rearrangement uses TRBV7-6 and TRBJ1-1; a weak D match, TRBD1 (5 bases). V was clipped by 1 base and J by 6 bases, with 15 bases between them. The germline V gene has CDR1 SGHVS and CDR2 FNYEAQ. The CDR3 contains 15 residues. The CDR3 nucleotides read TGTGCCAGCAGCTTAGTTGGGGGGAACGTCCCTGAAGCTTTCTTT. Translated: CASSLVGGNVPEAFF.

The DNA of the CDR3 is TGTGCCAGCAGGTCTAGCACAGATACGCAGTATTTT. This translates into CASRSSTDTQYF. The chain has TRBV28 and TRBJ2-3; no clear D. Germline V gene lookup returns CDR1 MDHEN and CDR2 SYDVKM. Trimming left V 6 bases short and J 0 bases short, with 4 bases between. There are 12 residues in the CDR3. The complete variable domain, with remaining parts taken from reference TRBV28 and TRBJ2-3, reads DVKVTQSSRYLVKRTGEKVFLECVQDMDHENMFWYRQDPGLGLRLIYFSYDVKMKEKGDIPEGYSVSREKKERFSLILESASTNQTSMYLCASRSSTDTQYFGPGTRLTVL.

The chain carries TRBV7-2 and TRBJ2-7, with 12 bases matching TRBD2. V gave up 1 base and J gave up 2 bases; unmatched junction bases: 6. The length of the CDR3 is 17 residues. Germline CDR1 is SGHTA and CDR2 is FQGNSA. The CDR3, as DNA: TGTGCCAGCAGCTTAGGCCTAGCGGGGGGGCGAGCCTACGAGCAGTACTTC. Translated: CASSLGLAGGRAYEQYF.

The chain combines TRBV21-1 with TRBJ1-1; no DNA check was done on the table's D call, TRBD1. TRBV21-1 is reported as a pseudogene. The CDR3 extends over 15 amino acids. The CDR3 is CASSHIITIRTEAFF. CDR3 bases: TGTGCCAGCAGTCACATCATCACAATTCGCACTGAAGCTTTCTTT.

The chain carries TRBV19 and TRBJ1-1; 8 bases are shared with TRBD1. With V trimmed by 5 bases and J by 6 bases, 14 bases remained unmatched. The CDR3 extends over 16 amino acids. CDR1 and CDR2 (germline): LNHDA, SQIVND (reference sequence). CDR3 protein: CASSDSWTGPKAEAFF. The CDR3 bases are TGTGCCAGTAGTGATAGCTGGACAGGGCCGAAGGCTGAAGCTTTCTTT.

The V gene is TRBV30, the J gene TRBJ2-6, with D unresolved. The CDR3 contains 16 residues. V was clipped by 0 bases and J by 0 bases, with 9 bases between them. Per germline, CDR1 GTSNPN and CDR2 SVGIG (reference sequence). The DNA of the CDR3 is TGTGCCTGGAGTGTACAAATAAGCTCTGGGGCCAACGTCCTGACTTTC. Protein sequence: CAWSVQISSGANVLTF. The full variable domain, rest sourced from reference TRBV30 and TRBJ2-6, is SQTIHQWPATLVQPVGSPLSLECTVEGTSNPNLYWYRQAAGRGLQLLFYSVGIGQISSEVPQNLSASRPQDRQFILSSKKLLLSDSGFYLCAWSVQISSGANVLTFGAGSRLTVL.

V and J are TRBV18 and TRBJ2-7; perhaps TRBD1 as D (6 bases). V was trimmed by 3 bases and J by 2 bases, leaving 11 bases between them. In germline, CDR1 is KGHSH, CDR2 LQKENI. The CDR3 extends over 14 amino acids. The CDR3 DNA reads as TGTGCCAGCTCACCTCCAGGACAGCCCTACGAGCAGTACTTC. This codes for CASSPPGQPYEQYF.

V usage is TRBV9 and J usage is TRBJ1-6; D is possibly TRBD1 (6 bases). Germline V CDR1 and CDR2: SGDLS, YYNGEE. The ends were cut back, 3 bases at V and 10 bases at J, with 17 bases in the middle. The CDR3 spans 15 residues. CDR3 DNA: TGTGCCAGCAGCGCGCAAACAGGGATCGGGTCACCCCTCCACTTT. The encoded protein is CASSAQTGIGSPLHF.

The chain is built from TRBV4-3 and TRBJ2-3, with 9 bases matching TRBD2. CDR1 is LGHNA and CDR2 is YSLEER in the germline V gene. The CDR3 loop spans 16 amino acids. With 1 base clipped from V and 1 base from J, the junction kept 3 bases outside the gene matches. The CDR3 nucleotides read TGCGCCAGCAGCCAAGGGGGCGGGGGGGGCACAGATACGCAGTATTTT. It encodes CASSQGGGGGTDTQYF.

This chain connects TRBV7-6 to TRBJ2-7; TRBD2 agrees at 9 bases. The length of the CDR3 is 15 residues. The V gene end was trimmed by 6 bases and the J gene end by 0 bases; junction bases not matched to a gene: 6. CDR1 is SGHVS and CDR2 is FNYEAQ in the germline V gene. The DNA for the CDR3 is TGTGCCAGCAGTTCTAGCGGGGTTAGCTCCTACGAGCAGTACTTC. Translation: CASSSSGVSSYEQYF.

The chain couples TRBV4-1 to TRBJ2-5; D call uncertain. The DNA end lines up better with TRBJ2-7; the J call may be wrong. Germline CDR1 and CDR2: MGHRA and YSYEKL. The length of the CDR3 is 14 residues. CDR3 bases: TGCGCCAGCAGCCAGAACCCGGTGTCCTACGAGCAGTACTTC. Translated, it gives CASSQNPVSYEQYF.

The CDR3 DNA follows: TGTGCCAGCAGCTTGGACAGGGTTATTGAAAAACTGTTTTTT. Protein product: CASSLDRVIEKLFF. This chain joins TRBV5-6 and TRBJ1-4, with D possibly matching TRBD1 (6 bases). Germline loops: CDR1 SGHDT, CDR2 YYEEEE. V was cut by 0 bases and J by 7 bases, with 10 bases left in between. This CDR3 spans 14 amino acids.

The genes are TRBV5-6 and TRBJ1-2; 12 bases are shared with TRBD1. Germline CDR1 and CDR2: SGHDT and YYEEEE. The V gene end was trimmed by 4 bases and the J gene end by 2 bases; junction bases not matched to a gene: 0. The CDR3 sequence is 14 residues long. The CDR3 is CASSGTGGNYGYTF. The DNA for the CDR3 is TGTGCCAGCAGCGGGACAGGGGGCAACTATGGCTACACCTTC.